This TCR beta chain was recovered during a study of control samples from healthy donors and cancer patients. This table comes from immunoSEQ multiplex PCR, and its TCRdb copy is limited to in-frame clones, with some not included. The sample lists roughly 58,000 clones; more than 75% were seen once. The trim removed 6 bases at V and 10 bases at J, leaving 4 bases unmatched. CDR1 and CDR2 from the germline V gene are LNHDA and SQIVND (reference sequence). CDR3 length equals 14 residues. The V call is TRBV19, the J call TRBJ1-6, with 12 bases matching TRBD1. This TCR was sampled from a woman aged 55-70 years with lung cancer. Sequenced material: PBMCs. The CDR3 coding sequence is TGTGCCAGTAGGGGGACAGGGGGCAGCTCACCCCTCCACTTT. Translating it yields CASRGTGGSSPLHF. The whole variable domain, filled in from reference TRBV19 and TRBJ1-6, reads DGGITQSPKYLFRKEGQNVTLSCEQNLNHDAMYWYRQDPGQGLRLIYYSQIVNDFQKGDIAEGYSVSREKKESFPLTVTSAQKNPTAFYLCASRGTGGSSPLHFGNGTRLTVT.